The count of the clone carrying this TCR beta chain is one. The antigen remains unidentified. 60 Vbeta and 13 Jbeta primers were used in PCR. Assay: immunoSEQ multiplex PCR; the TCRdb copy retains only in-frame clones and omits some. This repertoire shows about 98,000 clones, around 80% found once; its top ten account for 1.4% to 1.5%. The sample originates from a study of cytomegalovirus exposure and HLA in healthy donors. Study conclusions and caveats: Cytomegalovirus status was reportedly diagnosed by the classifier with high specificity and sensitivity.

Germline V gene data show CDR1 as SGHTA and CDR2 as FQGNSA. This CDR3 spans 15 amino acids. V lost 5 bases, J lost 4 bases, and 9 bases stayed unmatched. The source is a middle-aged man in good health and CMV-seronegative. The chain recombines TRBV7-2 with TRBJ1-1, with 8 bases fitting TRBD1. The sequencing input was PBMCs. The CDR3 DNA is TGTGCCAGCAGCCCGGACAGGGCTATGAGCACTGAAGCTTTCTTT. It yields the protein CASSPDRAMSTEAFF.